A selection of T cell receptor beta chains follows, all from one sample in a study of blood T cell repertoires in COVID-19. Libraries were prepared by immunoSEQ multiplex PCR; TCRdb keeps only in-frame clonotypes and omits some of them. The sample consists of hundreds of thousands of clones, approximately 83% of them appearing once. The sample comprised PBMCs or T cells enriched from blood (not recorded which). These receptors all come from a woman between 40 and 55 years old with acute COVID-19. Each CDR3 is given with its conserved first and last residue. The order of the fields is D gene, J gene, V gene, clone size, CDR3 length, CDR3 DNA, CDR3 protein. D genes are given only for firm matches. Part of the rows lack a size; the others show once, few, many or a class for expanded clones.

D: TRBD2
J: TRBJ2-7
V: TRBV12-3/TRBV12-4
size: -
length: 13
DNA: TGTGCCAGCAGAGCGGGAGACCACTACGAGCAGTACTTC
CDR3: CASRAGDHYEQYF

D: TRBD1
J: TRBJ1-5
V: TRBV6-5
size: -
length: 14
DNA: TGTGCCAGCAGTCCCGACAGGGGACTTCAGCCCCAGCATTTT
CDR3: CASSPDRGLQPQHF

D: -
J: TRBJ1-6
V: TRBV2
size: -
length: 16
DNA: TGTGCCAGCAGAGCCACGCAGGGCGCGGTAAATTCACCCCTCCACTTT
CDR3: CASRATQGAVNSPLHF

D: -
J: TRBJ2-7
V: TRBV6-5
size: -
length: 15
DNA: TGTGCCAGCAGTTACTCGTGGCTAGGCGGATACGAGCAGTACTTC
CDR3: CASSYSWLGGYEQYF

D: -
J: TRBJ2-2
V: TRBV7-6
size: -
length: 14
DNA: TGTGCCAGCAGCCGGAGCGGGAACACCGGGGAGCTGTTTTTT
CDR3: CASSRSGNTGELFF

D: -
J: TRBJ1-5
V: TRBV9
size: -
length: 15
DNA: TGTGCCAGCAGCGCCCAGGGAATCCGCAATCAGCCCCAGCATTTT
CDR3: CASSAQGIRNQPQHF

D: -
J: TRBJ1-1
V: TRBV27
size: -
length: 14
DNA: TGTGCCAGCATCCGCAGGGGAGGGACCACTGAAGCTTTCTTT
CDR3: CASIRRGGTTEAFF

D: -
J: TRBJ2-3
V: TRBV12-5
size: -
length: 13
DNA: TGTGCTAGTGGCCAAGGACTCTCTTATACGCAGTATTTT
CDR3: CASGQGLSYTQYF

D: -
J: TRBJ2-2
V: TRBV29-1
size: -
length: 14
DNA: TGCAGCGCTAGAAGACAGGGAGGCACCGGGGAGCTGTTTTTT
CDR3: CSARRQGGTGELFF

D: -
J: TRBJ1-5
V: TRBV19
size: -
length: 15
DNA: TGTGCCACCCGGCCGCGGGGGGTCGGAAATCAGCCCCAGCATTTT
CDR3: CATRPRGVGNQPQHF

D: TRBD2
J: TRBJ2-7
V: TRBV3-1/TRBV3-2
size: few
length: 15
DNA: TGTGCCAGCAGCCAGGAGGGACTAGCAACCTACGAGCAGTACTTC
CDR3: CASSQEGLATYEQYF

D: -
J: TRBJ1-1
V: TRBV5-1
size: once
length: 15
DNA: TGCGCCAGCAGCTCTTCACAGGGTAGGAGCACTGAAGCTTTCTTT
CDR3: CASSSSQGRSTEAFF

D: TRBD1
J: TRBJ1-1
V: TRBV9
size: -
length: 12
DNA: TGTGCCAGCAGCCCGGGGACAGTCGAAGCTTTCTTT
CDR3: CASSPGTVEAFF

D: TRBD1
J: TRBJ2-7
V: TRBV10-1
size: -
length: 15
DNA: TGCGCCAACGCTTGCTCGGGACAGGGATCTCACGAGCAGTACTTC
CDR3: CANACSGQGSHEQYF

D: -
J: TRBJ2-3
V: TRBV18
size: -
length: 14
DNA: TGTGCCAGCTCGCCTGTGGTAGGCACAGATACGCAGTATTTT
CDR3: CASSPVVGTDTQYF

D: -
J: TRBJ2-1
V: TRBV5-1
size: -
length: 13
DNA: TGCGCCAGCAGCTTGGTGCGGGGGCTCGAGCAGTTCTTC
CDR3: CASSLVRGLEQFF

D: -
J: TRBJ2-5
V: TRBV18
size: -
length: 13
DNA: TGTGCCAGCTCATCGGACAGCCAAGAGACCCAGTACTTC
CDR3: CASSSDSQETQYF

D: -
J: TRBJ2-3
V: TRBV9
size: -
length: 13
DNA: TGTGCCAGCAGCCCCCCTATCCCAGATACGCAGTATTTT
CDR3: CASSPPIPDTQYF

D: -
J: TRBJ2-1
V: TRBV7-9
size: -
length: 15
DNA: TGTGCCAGCAGCTTAGTCAGGGGTCCGGGGAATGAGCAGTTCTTC
CDR3: CASSLVRGPGNEQFF

D: TRBD1
J: TRBJ2-1
V: TRBV18
size: -
length: 15
DNA: TGTGCCAGCTCACGTCGGACAGGGGACTACAATGAGCAGTTCTTC
CDR3: CASSRRTGDYNEQFF

D: -
J: TRBJ1-5
V: TRBV19
size: few
length: 14
DNA: TGTGCCAGTAGTATAGAAGGGAGCAGCAAGCCCCAGCATTTT
CDR3: CASSIEGSSKPQHF

D: -
J: TRBJ2-4
V: TRBV2
size: -
length: 13
DNA: TGTGCCAGCAGCTGGACAGACAAAAACATTCAGTACTTC
CDR3: CASSWTDKNIQYF

D: -
J: TRBJ1-3
V: TRBV28
size: -
length: 16
DNA: TGTGCCAGCAGTTTAATTCGTAGGAGCTCTGGAAACACCATATATTTT
CDR3: CASSLIRRSSGNTIYF

D: -
J: TRBJ2-3
V: TRBV9
size: -
length: 14
DNA: TGTGCCAGCGGTCCTAGCACTAACACAGATACGCAGTATTTT
CDR3: CASGPSTNTDTQYF

D: TRBD1
J: TRBJ1-2
V: TRBV28
size: -
length: 15
DNA: TGTGCCAGCAGTTTCGGGACAGGGACCGACTATGGCTACACCTTC
CDR3: CASSFGTGTDYGYTF

D: -
J: TRBJ2-7
V: TRBV24-1
size: -
length: 17
DNA: TGTGCCACCAGTGATCCACCGGGGGCTAGCGGTTCCTACGAGCAGTACTTC
CDR3: CATSDPPGASGSYEQYF

D: -
J: TRBJ2-3
V: TRBV11-2
size: -
length: 15
DNA: TGTGCCAGCAGCCTAACTCGGTCTAGCACAGATACGCAGTATTTT
CDR3: CASSLTRSSTDTQYF

D: -
J: TRBJ1-3
V: TRBV28
size: -
length: 15
DNA: TGTGCCAGCAGTCCTTTGGGCTCCCACGGAAACACCATATATTTT
CDR3: CASSPLGSHGNTIYF

D: TRBD1
J: TRBJ1-5
V: TRBV24-1
size: -
length: 15
DNA: TGTGCCACCAGTGACACGACAGGGCCCAATCAGCCCCAGCATTTT
CDR3: CATSDTTGPNQPQHF

D: -
J: TRBJ2-4
V: TRBV7-8
size: -
length: 14
DNA: TGTGCCAGCAGCTTCCCCGGGAGTCTGGCTTTTCAGTACTTC
CDR3: CASSFPGSLAFQYF

D: TRBD1
J: TRBJ1-6
V: TRBV6-4
size: -
length: 14
DNA: TGTGCCAACACCACAGGGGGGAACAATTCACCCCTCCACTTT
CDR3: CANTTGGNNSPLHF

D: TRBD1
J: TRBJ2-5
V: TRBV10-3
size: -
length: 16
DNA: TGTGCCATCAGTAAAACAGGGGGCTCTCAACAAGAGACCCAGTACTTC
CDR3: CAISKTGGSQQETQYF